One and the same sample provided the 32 T cell receptor beta chains below, sequenced in a study of blood T cell repertoires in COVID-19. TCRdb's copy holds only in-frame clones and misses some; the assay was immunoSEQ multiplex PCR. This sample has around 60,000 clones, with approximately 84% found just once. The sample taken for sequencing was peripheral blood. These receptors were collected from a man in his sixties with COVID-19, enrolled during active disease.

This clone was detected a few times. The chain links TRBV3-1 (or the pseudogene TRBV3-2) to TRBJ1-3, with TRBD1 matching 7 bases. The CDR3 is 14 residues long. The V gene end was trimmed by 8 bases and the J gene end by 0 bases; junction bases not matched to a gene: 4. CDR1 is LGHDT, CDR2 YNNKEL, per germline (reference sequence). CDR3 DNA sequence: TGTGCCAGCCGGACAGGACACTCTGGAAACACCATATATTTT. It specifies CASRTGHSGNTIYF.

The genes are TRBV24-1 and TRBJ2-1; 11 bases agree with TRBD2. The CDR3 loop spans 17 amino acids. Germline assignment: CDR1 KGHDR and CDR2 SFDVKD. Trimming removed 4 bases from V and 8 bases from J; junction bases left unmatched: 12. The CDR3 DNA is TGTGCCACCAGTGACCCTCCTAGCGGGAGGTTTGGGGATGAGCAGTTCTTC. This encodes CATSDPPSGRFGDEQFF.

V gene TRBV6-1 combines with J gene TRBJ2-4; perhaps TRBD1 as D (6 bases). V shed 2 bases and J shed 4 bases, with 12 bases lying between them. The CDR3 contains 15 residues. Germline CDR1 MNHNS, CDR2 SASEGT. The CDR3 protein is CASSEQGSGKNIQYF. DNA of the CDR3: TGTGCCAGCAGTGAACAGGGGTCAGGGAAAAACATTCAGTACTTC.

The chain recombines TRBV3-1 (or the pseudogene TRBV3-2) with TRBJ2-5; D may be TRBD1 (5 bases). The CDR3 consists of 16 residues. Germline CDR1 is LGHDT and CDR2 is YNNKEL (reference sequence). Deletions cut 1 base from V and 0 bases from J, with 12 bases between. CDR3 nucleotide sequence: TGTGCCAGCAGCCAAGCCAGTGGGGCAAACCAAGAGACCCAGTACTTC. This gives the protein CASSQASGANQETQYF.

The table lists this clone with a few counts. V usage is TRBV30 and J usage is TRBJ1-1; D gene unclear. Germline values: CDR1 GTSNPN, CDR2 SVGIG (reference sequence). The CDR3 loop spans 13 amino acids. Between the trimmed V and J ends, which lost 3 bases and 0 bases, there was a span of 8 bases. The CDR3 protein is CAWRRGMNTEAFF. The CDR3 nucleotides are TGTGCCTGGAGGAGAGGAATGAACACTGAAGCTTTCTTT.

The chain joins TRBV10-1 to TRBJ2-1, with D possibly being TRBD2 (6 bases). Trimming pared 2 bases from V and 0 bases from J, leaving 11 bases between. This CDR3 contains 16 residues. Per germline, CDR1 WNHNN and CDR2 SYGVQD (reference sequence). This chain's CDR3 is CASSEHHGGSYNEQFF. DNA of the CDR3: TGCGCCAGCAGTGAGCATCACGGGGGCTCCTACAATGAGCAGTTCTTC.

This clone has a handful of counts. J is TRBJ1-2 and V is TRBV2; D gene uncertain. The germline V gene encodes CDR1 SNHLY and CDR2 FYNNEI. The CDR3 covers 11 residues. V was trimmed by 7 bases and J by 0 bases, leaving 3 bases between them. This CDR3 reads CASTANYGYTF. Written as DNA, the CDR3 is TGTGCCAGCACTGCTAACTATGGCTACACCTTC.

The V and J genes are TRBV6-6 and TRBJ2-1, with 8 bases fitting TRBD2. The CDR3 length is 15 residues. J was trimmed by 3 bases and V by 6 bases; bases with no gene match: 7. CDR1 and CDR2 from the germline V gene are MNHNY and SVGAGI (reference sequence). The CDR3 loop reads CASRTSGGNYNEQFF. The CDR3 nucleotides are TGTGCCAGCAGAACGAGCGGGGGCAACTACAATGAGCAGTTCTTC.

CDR3 coding DNA: TGTGCCAGCTCACCACAAGGGGGCTATCAGCCCCAGCATTTT. It yields the protein CASSPQGGYQPQHF. The J gene is TRBJ1-5, the V gene TRBV18, with 7 bases that match TRBD1. J was trimmed by 5 bases and V by 1 base; bases with no gene match: 2. CDR1 and CDR2 (germline): KGHSH, LQKENI. This CDR3 region has 14 residues.

This chain links TRBV29-1 with TRBJ1-3, with D uncertain. Trimming took 5 bases from V and 0 from J, leaving 8 bases between them. Looked up from germline, CDR1 is SQVTM and CDR2 is ANQGSEA. This CDR3 is 13 amino acids long. CDR3 loop: CSVPEGSGNTIYF. The CDR3 nucleotides read TGCAGCGTTCCAGAGGGCTCTGGAAACACCATATATTTT.

The chain links TRBV5-4 to TRBJ2-7; D is ambiguous. Trimming pared 5 bases from V and 2 bases from J, leaving 14 bases between. Looked up from germline, CDR1 is SGHNT and CDR2 is YYREEE (reference sequence). The CDR3 extends over 14 amino acids. The chain's CDR3 is CASRNLGQTYEQYF. DNA of the CDR3: TGTGCCAGCAGGAATTTGGGCCAAACCTACGAGCAGTACTTC. Full variable domain (missing parts from reference TRBV5-4 and TRBJ2-7): ETGVTQSPTHLIKTRGQQVTLRCSSQSGHNTVSWYQQALGQGPQFIFQYYREEENGRGNFPPRFSGLQFPNYSSELNVNALELDDSALYLCASRNLGQTYEQYFGPGTRLTVT.

This sequence joins TRBV4-1 and TRBJ2-4; a possible D gene is TRBD1 (6 bases). The germline CDR1 and CDR2 sequences are MGHRA and YSYEKL. V was pared by 1 base and J by 0 bases, with 16 bases between. The CDR3 runs to 18 residues. CDR3 residues: CASSQGATGFLAKNIQYF. The CDR3 DNA is TGCGCCAGCAGCCAAGGGGCAACAGGGTTTTTAGCCAAAAACATTCAGTACTTC.

The rearrangement uses TRBV28 and TRBJ2-7; D is ambiguous. Germline-derived CDR1 and CDR2 are MDHEN and SYDVKM. This CDR3 has 13 residues. The ends were cut back, 8 bases at V and 5 bases at J, with 16 bases in the middle. The CDR3 nucleotides read TGTGCCAGCTCGGAGTCTCCCCCCAACGAGCAGTACTTC. Translated: CASSESPPNEQYF.

The V gene is TRBV5-1, the J gene TRBJ1-2; TRBD1 matches at 8 bases. Germline CDR1 SGHRS, CDR2 YFSETQ. This CDR3 has 14 amino acids. V trimming: 0 bases; J trimming: 4 bases; junction bases outside the gene matches: 2. CDR3 nucleotides: TGCGCCAGCAGCTTGGCGGGGACAGGCTATGGCTACACCTTC. Protein sequence: CASSLAGTGYGYTF. Looking up the rest from reference TRBV5-1 and TRBJ1-2 gives the full variable domain: KAGVTQTPRYLIKTRGQQVTLSCSPISGHRSVSWYQQTPGQGLQFLFEYFSETQRNKGNFPGRFSGRQFSNSRSEMNVSTLELGDSALYLCASSLAGTGYGYTFGSGTRLTVV.

The V gene is TRBV5-4, the J gene TRBJ1-2; 9 nucleotides line up with TRBD1. Germline CDR1 reads SGHNT; CDR2 reads YYREEE (reference sequence). J was trimmed by 5 bases and V by 0 bases; bases with no gene match: 5. The CDR3 is 15 amino acids. CDR3 sequence reads: CASSLGGTGWYGYTF. The CDR3 DNA is TGTGCCAGCAGCTTGGGAGGGACAGGGTGGTATGGCTACACCTTC.

The chain has TRBV5-6 and TRBJ1-6, with D unclear. Trimming left V 5 bases short and J 11 bases short, with 11 bases between. CDR3 length: 12 amino acids. From germline, CDR1 is SGHDT and CDR2 YYEEEE. The CDR3 loop is CASSIPTTPLHF. The CDR3 nucleotides are TGTGCCAGCAGTATCCCGACAACACCCCTCCACTTT.

This chain joins TRBV5-6 and TRBJ2-1; 11 positions agree with TRBD2. V was pared by 0 bases and J by 7 bases, with 6 bases of the junction left unmatched. This CDR3 has 16 residues. Looked up from germline, CDR1 is SGHDT and CDR2 is YYEEEE. The CDR3 loop is CASSLGLAGTKNEQFF. The CDR3 DNA sequence: TGTGCCAGCAGCTTGGGACTAGCGGGGACCAAGAATGAGCAGTTCTTC.

This chain joins TRBV5-4 and TRBJ2-3; 11 bases agree with TRBD1. The length of the CDR3 is 19 residues. Germline V lookup: CDR1 SGHNT, CDR2 YYREEE (reference sequence). The J segment lost 6 bases and the V segment lost 0 bases, leaving 15 bases of the junction unmatched. Here the CDR3 reads CASSLANGGQGEGGDTQYF. Written as DNA, the CDR3 is TGTGCCAGCAGCTTGGCCAATGGGGGACAGGGGGAAGGAGGGGATACGCAGTATTTT. Full variable domain (remainder filled in from reference TRBV5-4 and TRBJ2-3): ETGVTQSPTHLIKTRGQQVTLRCSSQSGHNTVSWYQQALGQGPQFIFQYYREEENGRGNFPPRFSGLQFPNYSSELNVNALELDDSALYLCASSLANGGQGEGGDTQYFGPGTRLTVL.

The table lists this clone with a few counts. The rearrangement joins TRBV6-5 to TRBJ2-5; 7 bases agree with TRBD1. With V trimmed by 2 bases and J by 3 bases, 6 bases remained unmatched. Germline-derived CDR1 and CDR2 are MNHEY and SVGAGI. The CDR3 totals 15 residues. CDR3 sequence reads: CASSYGDSSEETQYF. CDR3 sequence (DNA): TGTGCCAGCAGTTACGGGGACAGCTCCGAAGAGACCCAGTACTTC.

The chain combines TRBV30 with TRBJ2-1; TRBD1 agrees at 9 bases. The CDR3 consists of 15 residues. Germline loops: CDR1 GTSNPN, CDR2 SVGIG (reference sequence). Unmatched junction bases numbered 13, after V lost 6 bases and J lost 7 bases. CDR3 DNA: TGTGCCTGTACTATCCTACAGGGGGCGACGAATGAGCAGTTCTTC. This encodes CACTILQGATNEQFF.

V is TRBV2 and J is TRBJ1-1; D is possibly TRBD1 (6 bases). V lost 6 bases and J lost 6, with 17 bases in between. Germline V gene sequence: CDR1 SNHLY, CDR2 FYNNEI. This CDR3 has 14 residues. CDR3 nucleotides: TGTGCCAGCAGCATAACAGGGAGGGACGCTGAAGCTTTCTTT. It yields the protein CASSITGRDAEAFF. Drawing the rest from reference TRBV2 and TRBJ1-1, the complete variable domain is EPEVTQTPSHQVTQMGQEVILRCVPISNHLYFYWYRQILGQKVEFLVSFYNNEISEKSEIFDDQFSVERPDGSNFTLKIRSTKLEDSAMYFCASSITGRDAEAFFGQGTRLTVV.

J is TRBJ2-3 and V is TRBV5-1; possibly TRBD1 for D (6 bases). The CDR3 covers 15 residues. Germline V gene sequence: CDR1 SGHRS, CDR2 YFSETQ. V was cut by 3 bases and J by 2 bases, with 13 bases left in between. This chain's CDR3 is CASSSDRPYTDTQYF. DNA for the CDR3: TGCGCCAGCAGCTCCGACAGGCCTTACACAGATACGCAGTATTTT. The variable domain in full, completed from reference TRBV5-1 and TRBJ2-3, reads KAGVTQTPRYLIKTRGQQVTLSCSPISGHRSVSWYQQTPGQGLQFLFEYFSETQRNKGNFPGRFSGRQFSNSRSEMNVSTLELGDSALYLCASSSDRPYTDTQYFGPGTRLTVL.

This chain connects TRBV29-1 to TRBJ2-1; D might be TRBD2 (5 bases). Trimming shortened V by 3 bases and J by 8 bases, and 14 bases separated the two germline ends. The V gene's germline CDR1 is SQVTM and CDR2 ANQGSEA. The CDR3 totals 13 residues. The CDR3, as DNA: TGCAGCGTTGATGCAGCCGTGGAGGATGAGCAGTTCTTC. Its translation is CSVDAAVEDEQFF.

The chain employs TRBV2 and TRBJ1-2; unclear D gene. Trimming pared 7 bases from V and 4 bases from J, leaving 10 bases between. This CDR3 spans 12 amino acids. CDR1 and CDR2 (germline): SNHLY, FYNNEI. CDR3 sequence reads: CASIEGVYGYTF. The CDR3 nucleotides read TGTGCCAGCATTGAGGGAGTCTATGGCTACACCTTC.

The chain joins TRBV28 to TRBJ2-7; 11 positions match TRBD2. The junction had 7 bases not matched to a gene; V was cut back by 8 bases and J by 7 bases. The CDR3 length is 13 residues. The germline V gene has CDR1 MDHEN and CDR2 SYDVKM. This chain's CDR3 is CASGTSGLREQYF. The CDR3, as DNA: TGTGCCAGCGGGACTAGCGGCCTCAGGGAGCAGTACTTC. The variable domain in full, completed from reference TRBV28 and TRBJ2-7, reads DVKVTQSSRYLVKRTGEKVFLECVQDMDHENMFWYRQDPGLGLRLIYFSYDVKMKEKGDIPEGYSVSREKKERFSLILESASTNQTSMYLCASGTSGLREQYFGPGTRLTVT.

CDR3 region: CASSLYAAPTKADTQYF. The CDR3 nucleotides read TGTGCCAGCAGCTTATACGCAGCTCCTACTAAGGCAGATACGCAGTATTTT. This chain uses TRBV7-3 with TRBJ2-3; D is ambiguous. Per the germline V gene, CDR1 is SGHTA and CDR2 is FQGTGA. The CDR3 length is 17 residues. The V and J ends lost 2 bases and 4 bases respectively, with 19 bases between them. Using reference TRBV7-3 and TRBJ2-3 for the parts outside the CDR3, the full variable domain is GAGVSQTPSNKVTEKGKYVELRCDPISGHTALYWYRQSLGQGPEFLIYFQGTGAADDSGLPNDRFFAVRPEGSVSTLKIQRTERGDSAVYLCASSLYAAPTKADTQYFGPGTRLTVL.

CDR3 coding DNA: TGTGCCAGCAGCCCTGGGACAGCTCCTAACTATGGCTACACCTTC. Protein sequence: CASSPGTAPNYGYTF. This chain connects TRBV11-2 to TRBJ1-2; 7 bases map to TRBD1. Germline CDR1 SGHAT, CDR2 FQNNGV. The junction had 6 bases not matched to a gene; V was cut back by 5 bases and J by 0 bases. There are 15 residues in the CDR3. Full variable domain (outside the CDR3, taken from reference TRBV11-2 and TRBJ1-2): EAGVAQSPRYKIIEKRQSVAFWCNPISGHATLYWYQQILGQGPKLLIQFQNNGVVDDSQLPKDRFSAERLKGVDSTLKIQPAKLEDSAVYLCASSPGTAPNYGYTFGSGTRLTVV.

The genes are TRBV28 and TRBJ2-1, with a weak D call TRBD2 (7 bases). V lost 5 bases and J lost 5, with 13 bases in between. The germline V gene encodes CDR1 MDHEN and CDR2 SYDVKM. CDR3 size: 14 residues. The CDR3 nucleotides are TGTGCCAGCAGTAAAACAGGGAGGGACAATGAGCAGTTCTTC. This sequence encodes CASSKTGRDNEQFF.

In nucleotides, the CDR3 is TGTGCCATCAGTGGTCAGGGACAGGGGGCGGCAGATACGCAGTATTTT. As protein: CAISGQGQGAADTQYF. The V gene is TRBV10-3, the J gene TRBJ2-3; 12 positions agree with TRBD1. The CDR3 has 16 amino acids. Germline V gene sequence: CDR1 ENHRY, CDR2 SYGVKD. J lost 4 bases, V lost 4 bases, and 6 bases had no gene match.

The chain has TRBV5-6 and TRBJ2-7; TRBD2 matches 9 bases. This CDR3 is built from 15 residues. V shed 0 bases and J 3 bases; nucleotides not matched to a gene: 4. Germline loops: CDR1 SGHDT, CDR2 YYEEEE. The chain's CDR3 is CASSLAPSGNYEQYF. In DNA, the CDR3 is TGTGCCAGCAGCTTGGCCCCTAGCGGGAACTACGAGCAGTACTTC.

The chain has TRBV28 and TRBJ1-5, with 10 bases lining up with TRBD1. The V and J ends lost 6 bases and 5 bases, in that order; junction bases with no gene match: 10. CDR3 size: 16 residues. Germline V gene data show CDR1 as MDHEN and CDR2 as SYDVKM. The CDR3 nucleotides read TGTGCCAGCAGCTTTGCGACAGGGGGCGTTCATCAGCCCCAGCATTTT. Its protein is CASSFATGGVHQPQHF.

The rearrangement joins TRBV19 to TRBJ1-1, with TRBD1 identical over 7 bases. CDR3 length equals 13 residues. Trimming removed 5 bases from V and 7 bases from J; junction bases left unmatched: 7. Germline lookup yields CDR1 LNHDA and CDR2 SQIVND (reference sequence). The DNA for the CDR3 is TGTGCCAGTAGTGAAAGGGGGCGGGATGAAGCTTTCTTT. It yields the protein CASSERGRDEAFF. Looking up the rest from reference TRBV19 and TRBJ1-1 gives the full variable domain: DGGITQSPKYLFRKEGQNVTLSCEQNLNHDAMYWYRQDPGQGLRLIYYSQIVNDFQKGDIAEGYSVSREKKESFPLTVTSAQKNPTAFYLCASSERGRDEAFFGQGTRLTVV.